Given below is one TCR beta chain in context. These data originate in a study of blood T cell repertoires in COVID-19. Study-level information: Donors in the United States, Italy and Spain gave samples during acute or convalescent COVID-19. T cells, B-cell-depleted T cells, or PBMCs supplied cDNA or gDNA.

Authors' data handling: The authors estimated nucleated cell counts from reference gene primer amplification. Sequencing was performed with immunoSEQ multiplex PCR; in TCRdb, only in-frame clones are kept and a portion is missing. The V and J calls and clone size were taken over from that table, and D and trimming were inferred from the DNA. The sample has about 140,000 clones; about 86% are singletons. With 6 bases clipped from V and 4 bases from J, the junction kept 5 bases outside the gene matches. Germline CDR1 MNHEY, CDR2 SVGAGI. The CDR3 loop spans 13 amino acids. The sequenced sample was peripheral blood. This TCR derives from a woman aged 60-70 years with acute or convalescent COVID-19. V gene TRBV6-5 combines with J gene TRBJ1-2; 7 nucleotides match TRBD1. The DNA for the CDR3 is TGTGCCAGCAGCCGAGACAGGGCCTATGGCTACACCTTC. It yields the protein CASSRDRAYGYTF.